These 7 T cell receptor beta chains were sequenced from one sample in a study of blood T cell repertoires in COVID-19. Libraries were prepared by immunoSEQ multiplex PCR; TCRdb keeps only in-frame clonotypes and omits some of them. Of around 140,000 clones listed, more than 60% are singletons. The material sequenced was peripheral blood. The origin of the receptors is a woman aged 55-70 years with acute or convalescent COVID-19.

The rearrangement joins TRBV20-1 to TRBJ2-1; maybe TRBD2 (6 bases). The CDR3 consists of 13 residues. Per germline, CDR1 DFQATT and CDR2 SNEGSKA (reference sequence). V dropped 3 bases and J dropped 8 bases, with 14 bases sitting between them. The CDR3 reads CSASTSFGDEQFF. CDR3 nucleotide sequence: TGCAGTGCTAGTACTAGCTTCGGGGATGAGCAGTTCTTC.

The genes are TRBV10-3 and TRBJ1-1, with D perhaps TRBD1 (6 bases). Germline V gives CDR1 ENHRY, CDR2 SYGVKD. V lost 2 bases, J lost 8 bases, and 15 bases lay in between. CDR3 size: 14 residues. CDR3 DNA: TGTGCCATCAGTGAGAACAGGCAGGGGACAGAAGCTTTCTTT. This gives the protein CAISENRQGTEAFF.

The J gene is TRBJ2-3, the V gene TRBV2, with D possibly TRBD2 on 6 matching bases. V was pared by 2 bases and J by 2 bases, with 8 bases between. The CDR3 spans 14 residues. Germline assignment: CDR1 SNHLY and CDR2 FYNNEI. CDR3 nucleotides: TGTGCCAGCAGTGAATGGGGGGACACAGATACGCAGTATTTT. Protein sequence: CASSEWGDTDTQYF.

The chain recombines TRBV4-1 with TRBJ1-1, with 7 bases that match TRBD1. The J segment lost 1 base and the V segment lost 6 bases, leaving 14 bases of the junction unmatched. CDR3 length: 17 residues. Germline V CDR1 and CDR2: MGHRA, YSYEKL. In nucleotides, the CDR3 is TGCGCCAGCAGTCCTCTCCGGGACAGCCGTTGGAACACTGAAGCTTTCTTT. Its translation: CASSPLRDSRWNTEAFF.

The V and J genes are TRBV2 and TRBJ2-1; D is uncertain. CDR3 length equals 14 residues. Trimming cost V 7 bases and J 8 bases, with 18 bases left between them. Germline V CDR1 and CDR2: SNHLY, FYNNEI. The CDR3 nucleotides read TGTGCCAGCAAGTGGTTAGTCGGGTACTATGAGCAGTTCTTC. Amino acids: CASKWLVGYYEQFF.

V is TRBV18 and J is TRBJ2-7; 7 bases are shared with TRBD2. Looked up from germline, CDR1 is KGHSH and CDR2 is LQKENI. CDR3 length: 13 amino acids. Trimming took 1 base from V and 3 from J; bases not matched to a gene: 0. CDR3 amino acids: CASSPRGGYEQYF. The CDR3 DNA reads as TGTGCCAGCTCACCACGGGGGGGCTACGAGCAGTACTTC.

V is TRBV5-6 and J is TRBJ2-2; D call uncertain. Deletions cut 4 bases from V and 7 bases from J, with 23 bases between. CDR3 length equals 17 residues. Germline CDR1 SGHDT, CDR2 YYEEEE. CDR3 sequence reads: CASSLQAFRMANGELFF. In DNA form, the CDR3 reads TGTGCCAGCAGCCTCCAGGCCTTCCGAATGGCCAACGGGGAGCTGTTTTTT.